This T cell receptor beta chain came from a study of blood T cell repertoires in COVID-19. Generated by immunoSEQ multiplex PCR, the TCRdb table keeps only in-frame clones and is missing some. The sample lists a few hundred thousand clones, roughly 89% occurring once. Trimming took off 4 bases at V and 4 bases at J, with 14 bases between the two ends. There are 14 residues in the CDR3. In germline, CDR1 is SGDLS, CDR2 YYNGEE. The V gene is TRBV9, the J gene TRBJ1-2, with a possible D match to TRBD1 (6 bases). Material: PBMCs or T cells enriched from blood (not recorded which). This TCR was recovered from a woman in her 30s who had recovered from COVID-19. This chain's CDR3 is CASSRRGAVYGYTF. The CDR3, as DNA: TGTGCCAGCAGCAGGCGGGGGGCAGTCTATGGCTACACCTTC.